Listed here are 9 T cell receptor beta chains from one sample, sequenced in a study of CD8 T cells in ankylosing spondylitis. Study outcomes and limitations: In ankylosing spondylitis blood, a motif of roughly 8 highly homologous TCR beta variants appeared characteristic.

Each CDR3 protein gets one entry after TCRdb re-called the 5' RACE reads with MiXCR. The sample lists 800,000 to 900,000 distinct CDR3 sequences, roughly 10% seen once, with approximately 0.46% in the top ten. What these receptors recognize is not known. The sequenced sample was blood, either unsorted or a sorted T cell fraction (not recorded which). The receptors were sampled from a male donor with ankylosing spondylitis.

Only a few counts were recorded for this clonotype. This chain links TRBV9 with TRBJ2-2; 10 nucleotides match TRBD1. This CDR3 has 15 amino acids. Germline CDR1 and CDR2: SGDLS and YYNGEE. V shed 5 bases, J shed 7 bases, and the junction held 8 bases outside the gene matches. The CDR3 spells CASRDDRGQGGELFF. CDR3 coding DNA: TGTGCCAGCAGGGATGACAGGGGGCAAGGCGGGGAGCTGTTTTTT.

There are many counts of this clonotype. V usage is TRBV20-1 and J usage is TRBJ2-3; D is uncertain. This CDR3 region has 14 residues. Trimming shortened V by 0 bases and J by 1 base, and 8 bases separated the two germline ends. Germline V gene sequence: CDR1 DFQATT, CDR2 SNEGSKA (reference sequence). DNA of the CDR3: TGCAGTGCTAGAGATCCCCGGGGCACAGATACGCAGTATTTT. It encodes CSARDPRGTDTQYF.

This clonotype was seen only a few times. V usage is TRBV20-1 and J usage is TRBJ2-5; D possibly matches TRBD1 or TRBD2 (6 bases each). Germline V gene data show CDR1 as DFQATT and CDR2 as SNEGSKA (reference sequence). V lost 6 bases and J 5 bases, leaving 16 bases between the germline ends. CDR3 size: 13 residues. The CDR3 region has the DNA TGCAGTGCCCCGACTAGGGGGTGGGAGACCCAGTACTTC. Protein sequence: CSAPTRGWETQYF.

This clonotype occurred many times. The chain is built from TRBV5-1 and TRBJ2-7; 12 positions agree with TRBD2. Per germline, CDR1 SGHRS and CDR2 YFSETQ. V dropped 4 bases and J dropped 7; count of bases not matched to a gene: 3. The CDR3 runs to 13 residues. The CDR3 loop is CASSTGLAGEQYF. As DNA, the CDR3 is TGCGCCAGCAGCACCGGACTAGCGGGAGAGCAGTACTTC.

Many counts were recorded for this clonotype. V usage is TRBV12-3 or TRBV12-4 and J usage is TRBJ2-1; a possible D gene is TRBD2 (5 bases). The CDR3 length is 17 residues. Trimming stripped 4 bases from V and 3 bases from J, with 19 bases between. The CDR3 nucleotides are TGTGCCAGCAGTTCCCCTTTGATTGGAGGAGGCTACAATGAGCAGTTCTTC. Amino acids: CASSSPLIGGGYNEQFF.

This clonotype occurred many times. The rearrangement uses TRBV19 and TRBJ1-1, with D tentatively TRBD1 (5 bases). In germline, CDR1 is LNHDA, CDR2 SQIVND (reference sequence). V was shortened by 0 bases and J by 3 bases, with 5 bases between the two germline ends. The CDR3 runs 13 residues. Here the CDR3 reads CASSIDRDTEAFF. The CDR3 region has the DNA TGTGCCAGTAGTATAGACAGGGACACTGAAGCTTTCTTT. The complete variable domain, with remaining parts taken from reference TRBV19 and TRBJ1-1, reads DGGITQSPKYLFRKEGQNVTLSCEQNLNHDAMYWYRQDPGQGLRLIYYSQIVNDFQKGDIAEGYSVSREKKESFPLTVTSAQKNPTAFYLCASSIDRDTEAFFGQGTRLTVV.

This clonotype showed up just a few times. This chain joins TRBV18 and TRBJ2-2; D unclear. V was trimmed by 4 bases and J by 3 bases, leaving 12 bases between them. This CDR3 is built from 15 residues. The germline CDR1 and CDR2 sequences are KGHSH and LQKENI. The CDR3 sequence is CASSQLTGYTGELFF. The CDR3 DNA reads TGTGCCAGCTCACAATTGACGGGTTACACCGGGGAGCTGTTTTTT.

This clonotype was seen many times. The chain carries TRBV5-1 and TRBJ1-4; D is undetermined. Trimming cost V 2 bases and J 5 bases, with 7 bases left between them. Germline lookup yields CDR1 SGHRS and CDR2 YFSETQ. This CDR3 has 13 residues. The CDR3 DNA sequence: TGCGCCAGCAGCTTTATAGCCAATGAAAAACTGTTTTTT. Protein product: CASSFIANEKLFF.

The genes are TRBV7-2 and TRBJ2-7; D not certain. Germline assignment: CDR1 SGHTA and CDR2 FQGNSA. Trimming removed 0 bases at V and 3 bases at J, with 6 bases between. This CDR3 has 13 residues. For the CDR3, the DNA is TGTGCCAGCAGCTTAGCGTGGAACTACGAGCAGTACTTC. Protein: CASSLAWNYEQYF.